This T cell receptor (beta chain) was found in a study of control samples from healthy donors and cancer patients. Generated by immunoSEQ multiplex PCR, the TCRdb table keeps only in-frame clones and is missing some. This sample carries tens of thousands of clones, more than 70% of them seen once, and the ten largest clones take 10%. The CDR3 runs to 14 residues. Trimming removed 1 base from V and 4 bases from J, with 11 bases in between. Germline values: CDR1 SGHNT, CDR2 YENEEA. The source of this sequence is an older woman with lung cancer. The chain joins TRBV11-3 to TRBJ2-7, with D possibly being TRBD1 or TRBD2 (5 bases each). Sequencing input: PBMCs. The CDR3 spells CASSLVGEGYEQYF. DNA of the CDR3: TGTGCCAGCAGCTTAGTGGGTGAGGGGTACGAGCAGTACTTC. The full variable domain, rest sourced from reference TRBV11-3 and TRBJ2-7, is EAGVVQSPRYKIIEKKQPVAFWCNPISGHNTLYWYLQNLGQGPELLIRYENEEAVDDSQLPKDRFSAERLKGVDSTLKIQPAELGDSAVYLCASSLVGEGYEQYFGPGTRLTVT.